This entry describes one T cell receptor beta chain. This record belongs to a study of T cell responses to AZD1222 COVID-19 vaccine. This CDR3 contains 11 residues. V was shortened by 2 bases and J by 7 bases, with 5 bases between the two germline ends. The germline gives CDR1 MNHNY, CDR2 SVGAGI (reference sequence). Sequenced by immunoSEQ multiplex PCR; TCRdb stores in-frame clones only, minus some. The sample lists 100,000 to 150,000 clones, 86% occurring once. This chain connects TRBV6-6 to TRBJ1-1; D gene unclear. The sample was peripheral blood, taken on day 0 of AZD1222 vaccination. This receptor was obtained from an adult in good health. The CDR3 nucleotides are TGTGCCAGCAGTTACGTTGGTGAAGCTTTCTTT. Amino acids: CASSYVGEAFF.